The clone carrying this TCR beta chain was seen a few times. These data originate in a study of type 1 regulatory T cells. The wider study: An in vitro protocol generated T-allo10, a Tr1-enriched, alloantigen-specific CD4 T cell product.

From the reads, TCRdb called clonotypes with MiXCR, one entry per CDR3 protein. The table shows over 90,000 distinct CDR3 sequences, with about a third occurring only once. CDR1 and CDR2 from the germline V gene are MNHEY and SVGAGI. V gave up 5 bases and J gave up 4 bases; unmatched junction bases: 7. This CDR3 is built from 14 residues. This chain links TRBV6-5 with TRBJ1-1; 7 positions match TRBD1. This clonotype was sampled from a human donor in good health. The sample was CD4+ T cells, either the whole sample or a sorted fraction (not recorded which). The CDR3 nucleotides read TGTGCCAGCAGTCCGCGACAGGGTTTCACTGAAGCTTTCTTT. Translating it yields CASSPRQGFTEAFF.